The source of this T cell receptor (beta chain) is a study of shared clonotypes between healthy human individuals. Profiling relied on immunoSEQ multiplex PCR, and the TCRdb table lists in-frame clones only, not all of them. The sample has about 380,000 clones; about 96% are singletons. The CDR3 is 14 amino acids. CDR1 is MNHNS, CDR2 SASEGT, per germline. V was pared by 6 bases and J by 0 bases, with 4 bases of the junction left unmatched. Study-wide points: The four-donor shared clonotypes exceeded non-shared clonotypes in generation probability, with non-shared ones scoring lower. Researchers sampled blood only, noting tissue repertoires likely differ.

With regard to this clone: Antigen specificity is unknown.

Sequences were obtained from memory CD8+ T cells sorted from blood. Subset given: CD45RO+ cells pooled with CCR7-negative TemRA cells. The genes are TRBV6-1 and TRBJ1-1, with 7 bases fitting TRBD1. The clonotype was recovered from a man aged 30-40 years in good health. CDR3 sequence (DNA): TGTGCCAGCAGGAGGGACAGCATGAACACTGAAGCTTTCTTT. It encodes CASRRDSMNTEAFF.